This entry lists 19 T cell receptor beta chains sequenced from one sample in a study of blood T cell repertoires in COVID-19. The table came from immunoSEQ multiplex PCR; TCRdb's copy has only in-frame clones and leaves some out. The sample records about 68,000 clones, approximately 90% being singletons. The sequenced material came from peripheral blood. Receptors were obtained from a man aged 25 to 40 with acute or convalescent COVID-19.

The chain is built from TRBV3-1 (or the pseudogene TRBV3-2) and TRBJ2-1; 10 bases fit TRBD2. Germline values: CDR1 LGHDT, CDR2 YNNKEL (reference sequence). CDR3 length equals 20 residues. V was clipped by 3 bases and J by 0 bases; unmatched bases: 14. CDR3: CASSHTTSGKAPSSYNEQFF. CDR3 DNA sequence: TGTGCCAGCAGCCACACAACTAGCGGGAAAGCCCCTAGCTCCTACAATGAGCAGTTCTTC.

In its sample, this clone was seen a few times. The CDR3 DNA reads as TGTGCCAGCAGCTTAGCTGGGACAGACTCTGAAAAACTGTTTTTT. Protein sequence: CASSLAGTDSEKLFF. The genes are TRBV7-2 and TRBJ1-4, with 7 bases matching TRBD1. Germline V CDR1 and CDR2: SGHTA, FQGNSA. The CDR3 runs 15 residues. After removal of 0 bases from V and 7 bases from J, the junction contained 5 bases not matched to a gene. Based on the CDR3 plus reference TRBV7-2 and TRBJ1-4, the full variable domain is GAGVSQSPSNKVTEKGKDVELRCDPISGHTALYWYRQSLGQGLEFLIYFQGNSAPDKSGLPSDRFSAERTGGSVSTLTIQRTQQEDSAVYLCASSLAGTDSEKLFFGSGTQLSVL.

This chain links TRBV2 with TRBJ2-5; no clear D gene. The V and J ends lost 0 bases and 5 bases respectively, with 10 bases between them. Germline V gives CDR1 SNHLY, CDR2 FYNNEI. CDR3 size: 14 residues. CDR3 in DNA: TGTGCCAGCAGTGAAGCGGTGGAGTTTGAGACCCAGTACTTC. Amino acids: CASSEAVEFETQYF.

The chain couples TRBV7-2 to TRBJ2-7, with 10 bases fitting TRBD1. The trim removed 2 bases at V and 5 bases at J, leaving 6 bases unmatched. The CDR3 contains 15 residues. Germline V gene data show CDR1 as SGHTA and CDR2 as FQGNSA. As DNA, the CDR3 is TGTGCCAGCAGCTTAACCCGGGACAGGGGCCACGAGCAGTACTTC. Its protein is CASSLTRDRGHEQYF.

The rearrangement uses TRBV12-3 or TRBV12-4 and TRBJ1-2; D unresolved. V shed 3 bases and J shed 4 bases, with 6 bases lying between them. The CDR3 has 12 amino acids. Here the CDR3 DNA reads TGTGCCAGCAGTTTTCTCGGCTATGGCTACACCTTC. Protein: CASSFLGYGYTF.

The rearrangement links TRBV6-6 to TRBJ1-4; D may be TRBD1 (6 bases). The CDR3 sequence is 16 residues long. Germline V gene sequence: CDR1 MNHNY, CDR2 SVGAGI (reference sequence). With 2 bases removed from V and 7 bases from J, the gap between germline ends came to 17 bases. The DNA for the CDR3 is TGTGCCAGCAGTTACACTCGGCAGGGGTCCGGTGAAAAACTGTTTTTT. This gives the protein CASSYTRQGSGEKLFF.

The chain has TRBV20-1 and TRBJ2-1; a weak D match, TRBD2 (7 bases). V was trimmed by 5 bases and J by 7 bases, leaving 9 bases between them. The CDR3 runs to 11 residues. Per the germline V gene, CDR1 is DFQATT and CDR2 is SNEGSKA (reference sequence). This CDR3 is CSAGRGNEQFF. Written as DNA, the CDR3 is TGCAGTGCTGGGAGGGGGAATGAGCAGTTCTTC.

This clone was recorded once. The rearrangement joins TRBV5-5 to TRBJ1-1; TRBD1 might be the D (5 bases). Germline V gene lookup returns CDR1 SGHKS and CDR2 YYEKEE (reference sequence). V lost 4 bases and J 5 bases, leaving 24 bases between the germline ends. The CDR3 length is 17 residues. CDR3 sequence reads: CASSRKGGARGETEAFF. The CDR3 nucleotides are TGTGCCAGCAGCCGAAAAGGAGGGGCGCGAGGGGAGACTGAAGCTTTCTTT.

V usage is TRBV7-2 and J usage is TRBJ2-2, with 9 bases lining up with TRBD1. V trimming: 2 bases; J trimming: 7 bases; junction bases outside the gene matches: 5. The CDR3 consists of 15 residues. Germline loops: CDR1 SGHTA, CDR2 FQGNSA. CDR3 residues: CASSLLQGAGGELFF. In DNA, the CDR3 is TGTGCCAGCAGCTTACTACAGGGGGCAGGCGGGGAGCTGTTTTTT.

V and J are TRBV7-6 and TRBJ1-3; perhaps TRBD1 as D (6 bases). The length of the CDR3 is 16 residues. Trimming removed 5 bases from V and 4 bases from J, with 18 bases in between. CDR1 and CDR2 from the germline V gene are SGHVS and FNYEAQ. The CDR3 loop is CASSATQGLPGNTIYF. For the CDR3, the DNA is TGTGCCAGCAGCGCCACACAGGGTCTACCCGGAAACACCATATATTTT.

This clone appeared once. The junction does not match germline at one end; this may be a read error. The rearrangement joins TRBV28 to TRBJ1-4, with unresolved D. This CDR3 is built from 13 residues. Germline V gene sequence: CDR1 MDHEN, CDR2 SYDVKM. This chain's CDR3 is CACRPHRDEKLFF. The DNA of the CDR3 is TGTGCCTGCAGACCGCACCGAGATGAAAAACTGTTTTTT.

The chain recombines TRBV20-1 with TRBJ2-1; tentative D call: TRBD2 (5 bases). The CDR3 is made up of 13 amino acids. V was shortened by 3 bases and J by 4 bases, with 10 bases between the two germline ends. From germline, CDR1 is DFQATT and CDR2 SNEGSKA (reference sequence). This CDR3 reads CSASIRDYNEQFF. CDR3 sequence (DNA): TGCAGTGCTAGTATCCGGGATTACAATGAGCAGTTCTTC.

This clone was seen once. This chain uses TRBV19 with TRBJ1-2, with 8 nucleotides matching TRBD1. The CDR3 length is 14 residues. Germline V gene lookup returns CDR1 LNHDA and CDR2 SQIVND (reference sequence). V was pared by 5 bases and J by 5 bases, with 7 bases of the junction left unmatched. The CDR3 coding sequence is TGTGCCAGTAGTGTGACAGGGGTCTCTTATGGCTACACCTTC. Translated: CASSVTGVSYGYTF.

V usage is TRBV12-3 or TRBV12-4 and J usage is TRBJ2-7; 8 bases match TRBD2. The CDR3 has 13 amino acids. V shed 3 bases, J shed 2 bases, and the junction held 0 bases outside the gene matches. The CDR3 DNA reads TGTGCCAGCAGTTTTAGCGGGACCTACGAGCAGTACTTC. Residues: CASSFSGTYEQYF.

V gene TRBV15 combines with J gene TRBJ2-2, with a tentative D call TRBD2 (5 bases). CDR1 is LNHNV and CDR2 is YYDKDF in the germline V gene (reference sequence). This CDR3 has 15 residues. The DNA of the CDR3 is TGTGCTACCCGGGGAGACCCCAGAAACACCGGGGAGCTGTTTTTT. Protein sequence: CATRGDPRNTGELFF. The whole variable domain, remainder taken from reference TRBV15 and TRBJ2-2, is DAMVIQNPRYQVTQFGKPVTLSCSQTLNHNVMYWYQQKSSQAPKLLFHYYDKDFNNEADTPDNFQSRRPNTSFCFLDIRSPGLGDTAMYLCATRGDPRNTGELFFGEGSRLTVL.

The chain couples TRBV5-6 to TRBJ1-5; D gene unclear. Germline V CDR1 and CDR2: SGHDT, YYEEEE. The CDR3 spans 18 residues. The V end was cut by 2 bases, the J end by 0 bases, with 18 bases between. CDR3 residues: CASSFFAGYADSNQPQHF. CDR3 bases: TGTGCCAGCAGCTTCTTTGCCGGCTACGCGGATAGCAATCAGCCCCAGCATTTT.

J is TRBJ2-3 and V is TRBV28, with 13 bases identical to TRBD2. Germline-derived CDR1 and CDR2 are MDHEN and SYDVKM. V lost 4 bases, J lost 6 bases, and 19 bases stayed unmatched. The CDR3 has 20 amino acids. The DNA for the CDR3 is TGTGCCAGCAGTTCCTACCTCGCGGGGCGACTAGCGGGAGGAACGGATACGCAGTATTTT. Its translation: CASSSYLAGRLAGGTDTQYF.

The V and J genes are TRBV28 and TRBJ1-5; D unclear. Trimming removed 5 bases at V and 2 bases at J, with 10 bases between. The CDR3 runs to 14 residues. In germline, CDR1 is MDHEN, CDR2 SYDVKM. The CDR3 protein is CASSDPGGNQPQHF. The CDR3 nucleotides are TGTGCCAGCAGTGACCCCGGGGGCAATCAGCCCCAGCATTTT. The full variable domain, its missing parts supplied by reference TRBV28 and TRBJ1-5, is DVKVTQSSRYLVKRTGEKVFLECVQDMDHENMFWYRQDPGLGLRLIYFSYDVKMKEKGDIPEGYSVSREKKERFSLILESASTNQTSMYLCASSDPGGNQPQHFGDGTRLSIL.

The chain carries TRBV3-1 (or the pseudogene TRBV3-2) and TRBJ1-2, with TRBD1 identical over 9 bases. Germline trimming cut 3 bases from V and 2 bases from J; bases unmatched to any gene: 10. This CDR3 has 17 amino acids. Germline V CDR1 and CDR2: LGHDT, YNNKEL (reference sequence). This CDR3 reads CASSHYAGTGTNYGYTF. The DNA for the CDR3 is TGTGCCAGCAGCCACTATGCCGGGACAGGGACCAACTATGGCTACACCTTC.